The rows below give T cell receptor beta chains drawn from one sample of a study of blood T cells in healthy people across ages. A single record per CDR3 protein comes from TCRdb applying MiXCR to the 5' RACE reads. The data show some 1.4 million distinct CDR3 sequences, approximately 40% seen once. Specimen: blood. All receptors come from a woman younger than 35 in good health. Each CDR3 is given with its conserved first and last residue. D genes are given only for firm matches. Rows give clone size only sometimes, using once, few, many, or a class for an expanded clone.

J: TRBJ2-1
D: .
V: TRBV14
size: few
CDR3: CASSQETMALGEQFF
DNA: TGTGCCAGCAGCCAAGAAACGATGGCCCTCGGTGAGCAGTTCTTC

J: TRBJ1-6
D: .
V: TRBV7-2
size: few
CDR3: CASSLEGTTPMPLHF
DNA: TGTGCCAGCAGCTTAGAGGGGACGACACCAATGCCCCTCCACTTT

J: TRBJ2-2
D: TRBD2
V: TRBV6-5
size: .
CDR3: CASSVLPSGAVGELFF
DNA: TGTGCCAGCAGTGTACTCCCTAGCGGGGCGGTCGGGGAGCTGTTTTTT

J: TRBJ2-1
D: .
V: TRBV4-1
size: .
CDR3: CASSQGAGYANEQFF
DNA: TGCGCCAGCAGCCAAGGGGCGGGGTACGCCAATGAGCAGTTCTTC

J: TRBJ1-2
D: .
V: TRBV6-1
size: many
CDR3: CASTPEVRAKDYTF
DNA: TGTGCCAGCACCCCAGAGGTGAGGGCGAAGGACTACACCTTC

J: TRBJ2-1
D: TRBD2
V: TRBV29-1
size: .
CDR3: CSVEDWRGKDYEQFF
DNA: TGCAGCGTTGAAGATTGGCGGGGGAAAGACTATGAGCAGTTCTTC

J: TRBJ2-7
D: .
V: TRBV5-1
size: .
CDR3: CASRSRVSVYEQYF
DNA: TGCGCCAGCAGAAGCAGGGTGTCCGTATACGAGCAGTACTTC

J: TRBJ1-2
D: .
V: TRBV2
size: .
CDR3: CASSEDGAGYGYTF
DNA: TGTGCCAGCAGTGAAGATGGGGCGGGCTATGGCTACACCTTC

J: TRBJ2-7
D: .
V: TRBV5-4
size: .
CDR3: CASSLALSGASSYNEQYF
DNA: TGTGCCAGCAGCTTGGCCTTGTCAGGGGCTAGCTCCTACAATGAGCAGTACTTC

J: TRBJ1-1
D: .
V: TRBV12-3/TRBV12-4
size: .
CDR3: CASSLTRINTEAFF
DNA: TGTGCCAGCAGTTTAACCAGAATTAACACTGAAGCTTTCTTT

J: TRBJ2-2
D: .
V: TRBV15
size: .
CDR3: CATSRGSSAGELFF
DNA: TGTGCCACCAGCAGAGGATCTAGTGCCGGGGAGCTGTTTTTT

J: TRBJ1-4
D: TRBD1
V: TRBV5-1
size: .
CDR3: CASSLPGQANEKLFF
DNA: TGCGCCAGCAGCTTGCCGGGACAGGCTAATGAAAAACTGTTTTTT

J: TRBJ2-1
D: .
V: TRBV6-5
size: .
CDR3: CASSYLVQGGGDEQFF
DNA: TGTGCCAGCAGTTACCTGGTGCAGGGAGGGGGGGATGAGCAGTTCTTC

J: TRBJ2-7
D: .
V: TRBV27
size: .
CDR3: CASSLSGSSDEQYF
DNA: TGTGCCAGCAGTTTATCGGGGTCCTCCGACGAGCAGTACTTC

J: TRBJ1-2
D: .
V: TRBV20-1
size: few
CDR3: CSATGSRGYTF
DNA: TGCAGTGCTACGGGGTCTCGGGGCTACACCTTC

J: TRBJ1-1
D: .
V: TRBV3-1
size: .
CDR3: CASSRGAVAEAFF
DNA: TGTGCCAGCAGCCGGGGTGCTGTGGCTGAAGCTTTCTTT

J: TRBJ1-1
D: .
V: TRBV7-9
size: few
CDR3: CASSLRFTGTNTEAFF
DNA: TGTGCCAGCAGCTTAAGGTTTACAGGGACGAACACTGAAGCTTTCTTT

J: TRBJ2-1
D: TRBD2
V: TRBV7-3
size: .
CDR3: CASSFQRGGHYEQFF
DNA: TGTGCCAGCAGCTTCCAGCGGGGGGGCCACTATGAGCAGTTCTTC

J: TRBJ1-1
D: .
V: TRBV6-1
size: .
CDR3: CASSEELTFF
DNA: TGTGCCAGCAGTGAGGAGTTAACTTTCTTT

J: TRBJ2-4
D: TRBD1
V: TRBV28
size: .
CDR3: CASVTGGWEQYF
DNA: TGTGCCAGCGTGACAGGGGGTTGGGAGCAGTACTTC